The 7 T cell receptor beta chains listed next were all sequenced from one sample in a study of OX40 agonist ivuxolimab in advanced cancers. Using immunoSEQ multiplex PCR, the repertoire was profiled, and TCRdb retains in-frame clones only, with some absent. This sample has 9,500 to 13,000 clones, with approximately 80% found just once. Material: CD4+ or CD8+ T cells sorted from blood, obtained in a trial of the OX40 agonist ivuxolimab. These receptor sequences come from an adult with an advanced solid tumor such as melanoma, head and neck, liver or kidney cancer.

The rearrangement joins TRBV5-4 to TRBJ2-1; D not certain. V lost 0 bases, J lost 7 bases, and 2 bases lay in between. The CDR3 has 11 amino acids. CDR1 and CDR2 from the germline V gene are SGHNT and YYREEE (reference sequence). Here the CDR3 reads CASSLGNEQFF. The CDR3 DNA follows: TGTGCCAGCAGCTTGGGTAATGAGCAGTTCTTC.

This clone was counted a few times. V usage is TRBV7-9 and J usage is TRBJ2-1; the D is unclear. The CDR3 sequence is 12 residues long. Trimming took 7 bases from V and 3 from J, leaving 7 bases between them. Germline V gene lookup returns CDR1 SEHNR and CDR2 FQNEAQ (reference sequence). Written as DNA, the CDR3 is TGTGCCAGCACCTCTAGCTACAATGAGCAGTTCTTC. Translation gives CASTSSYNEQFF.

The CDR3 sequence is CASSRPGTRDNEQFF. The CDR3 DNA reads TGTGCCAGTAGCCGCCCCGGGACTAGAGACAATGAGCAGTTCTTC. This chain uses TRBV19 with TRBJ2-1; TRBD2 aligns across 8 bases. Germline assignment: CDR1 LNHDA and CDR2 SQIVND (reference sequence). The CDR3 runs 15 residues. V shed 6 bases and J 5 bases; nucleotides not matched to a gene: 9.

This chain connects TRBV27 to TRBJ1-3, with D perhaps matching TRBD1 (5 bases). Trimming stripped 6 bases from V and 0 bases from J, with 9 bases between. Germline V gives CDR1 MNHEY, CDR2 SMNVEV (reference sequence). The CDR3 spans 14 residues. CDR3 sequence: CASRDTPSGNTIYF. The CDR3 nucleotides are TGTGCCAGCAGGGACACGCCCTCTGGAAACACCATATATTTT.

This clone was found a few times. Other nucleotide sequences from this sample produce the same CDR3. The rearrangement uses TRBV15 and TRBJ2-7; possible D gene TRBD1, 5 bases. The CDR3 loop spans 14 amino acids. Germline V gene data show CDR1 as LNHNV and CDR2 as YYDKDF (reference sequence). Trimming cost V 2 bases and J 3 bases, with 11 bases left between them. CDR3 DNA sequence: TGTGCCACCAGCAGAACAGGAGCCCTCTACGAGCAGTACTTC. Residues: CATSRTGALYEQYF.

This clone was seen once. This sequence joins TRBV6-5 and TRBJ1-5; D is uncertain. CDR3 size: 15 residues. Trimming took 5 bases from V and 0 from J, leaving 11 bases between them. CDR1 and CDR2 (germline): MNHEY, SVGAGI. CDR3 coding DNA: TGTGCCAGCAGTGCATTCAGCAATAGCAATCAGCCCCAGCATTTT. This codes for CASSAFSNSNQPQHF.

The V and J genes are TRBV10-3 and TRBJ2-1; 12 bases fit TRBD1. Trimming took 2 bases from V and 7 from J; bases not matched to a gene: 3. The CDR3 contains 15 residues. Germline V gene lookup returns CDR1 ENHRY and CDR2 SYGVKD. DNA for the CDR3: TGTGCCATCAGTGAGGGGACAGGGGGCGTGAATGAGCAGTTCTTC. Its translation is CAISEGTGGVNEQFF.